Listed here are 32 T cell receptor beta chains from one sample, sequenced in a study of identical twins. TCRdb re-called the 5' RACE reads with MiXCR, one entry per CDR3 protein. The sample shows hundreds of thousands of distinct CDR3 sequences, 5.5% to 6.5% of them seen only once. Material for sequencing was naive T cells sorted from blood. All receptors come from a man aged 18 to 35 in good health.

This clonotype was observed a few times. The chain is built from TRBV6-1 and TRBJ2-1; 9 bases align to TRBD2. There are 13 residues in the CDR3. Per germline, CDR1 MNHNS and CDR2 SASEGT. Unmatched junction bases numbered 9, after V lost 6 bases and J lost 12 bases. CDR3 in amino acids: CASSGTSYQGQFF. Written as DNA, the CDR3 is TGTGCCAGCAGCGGGACTAGCTATCAGGGGCAGTTCTTC.

This clonotype was observed many times. The chain has TRBV20-1 and TRBJ2-3; D gene unclear. The CDR3 covers 15 residues. Trimming removed 8 bases at V and 3 bases at J, with 21 bases between. Germline loops: CDR1 DFQATT, CDR2 SNEGSKA (reference sequence). The CDR3 spells CSCEARNVETDTQYF. CDR3 sequence (DNA): TGCAGTTGTGAGGCCCGAAACGTAGAGACAGATACGCAGTATTTT.

The chain links TRBV12-3 or TRBV12-4 to TRBJ1-2, with TRBD1 as a possible D gene (6 bases). Trimming took off 3 bases at V and 8 bases at J, with 10 bases between the two ends. The CDR3 is made up of 12 amino acids. The CDR3 reads CASSFGRGGYTF. CDR3 sequence (DNA): TGTGCCAGCAGTTTCGGCAGGGGCGGCTACACCTTC.

This clonotype has ten or more counts. An end of the junction differs from the germline gene, which may be a read error. This chain uses TRBV20-1 with TRBJ2-2; 11 bases match TRBD2. Germline lookup yields CDR1 DFQATT and CDR2 SNEGSKA (reference sequence). The CDR3 spans 12 residues. CDR3 region: CGSGRANGELFF. The CDR3 coding sequence is TGTGGTAGCGGGAGGGCTAACGGGGAGCTGTTTTTT.

This clonotype has at least ten counts. The rearrangement links TRBV7-2 to TRBJ2-1; 7 bases are a match to TRBD2. Germline trimming cut 2 bases from V and 8 bases from J; bases unmatched to any gene: 6. CDR1 SGHTA and CDR2 FQGNSA come from the germline V gene. The CDR3 is 14 residues long. The CDR3 nucleotides read TGTGCCAGCAGCTTAAGGACGGGAGGTTATGAGCAGTTCTTC. Residues: CASSLRTGGYEQFF.

The J gene is TRBJ2-7, the V gene TRBV6-2 or TRBV6-3; D is uncertain. This CDR3 is built from 13 residues. V lost 5 bases to trimming and J lost 4 bases, with 12 bases between them. CDR1 is MNHEY, CDR2 SVGEGT, per germline. In DNA, the CDR3 is TGTGCCAGCAGTATCGAGACTGATTACGAGCAGTACTTC. Its protein product is CASSIETDYEQYF.

Many counts were recorded for this clonotype. The gene calls are TRBV5-1 and TRBJ1-6; 7 nucleotides match TRBD1. V shed 5 bases, J shed 7 bases, and the junction held 9 bases outside the gene matches. This CDR3 contains 15 residues. Germline loops: CDR1 SGHRS, CDR2 YFSETQ. The CDR3, as DNA: TGCGCCAGCAGACTACAGGGGAGTGGGAATTCACCCCTCCACTTT. Protein product: CASRLQGSGNSPLHF.

V usage is TRBV5-1 and J usage is TRBJ2-4; possible D gene TRBD1, 6 bases. Trimming cost V 3 bases and J 3 bases, with 19 bases left between them. CDR3 length: 17 residues. The germline V gene has CDR1 SGHRS and CDR2 YFSETQ. The CDR3 DNA is TGCGCCAGCAGCTCACGACCGGGACACGAAGGCAAAAACATTCAGTACTTC. Protein: CASSSRPGHEGKNIQYF.

The chain employs TRBV6-1 and TRBJ2-1, with TRBD2 matching 9 bases. The CDR3 contains 15 residues. CDR1 is MNHNS and CDR2 is SASEGT in the germline V gene. The ends lost 6 bases at V and 7 bases at J; junction bases unmatched: 10. CDR3 region: CASSLSGRRGNEQFF. CDR3 bases: TGTGCCAGCAGCCTCAGCGGGAGGCGGGGTAATGAGCAGTTCTTC.

There are many counts of this clonotype. The chain has TRBV29-1 and TRBJ1-1, with a weak D call TRBD1 (5 bases). This CDR3 is built from 14 residues. Per the germline V gene, CDR1 is SQVTM and CDR2 is ANQGSEA. V was pared by 3 bases and J by 3 bases, with 14 bases between. DNA of the CDR3: TGCAGCGTTGATGGACCGGGACTACACACTGAAGCTTTCTTT. Translation gives CSVDGPGLHTEAFF.

This clonotype came up many times. V is TRBV29-1 and J is TRBJ2-7; 8 nucleotides align to TRBD1. Losses at the gene ends were 7 bases for V and 5 bases for J; bases not matched to a gene: 4. Germline V gene data show CDR1 as SQVTM and CDR2 as ANQGSEA. The CDR3 contains 11 residues. In DNA, the CDR3 is TGCAGCGCCGGGACAGGTCACGAGCAGTACGTC. Amino acids: CSAGTGHEQYV.

This clonotype has more than one count but fewer than ten. The gene calls are TRBV7-9 and TRBJ1-2; D gene ambiguous. V was pared by 5 bases and J by 4 bases, with 17 bases between. Germline-derived CDR1 and CDR2 are SEHNR and FQNEAQ (reference sequence). This CDR3 is built from 15 residues. This CDR3 reads CASSPKEGPGYGYTF. The CDR3 nucleotides are TGTGCCAGCAGCCCTAAAGAGGGCCCGGGCTATGGCTACACCTTC.

This clonotype turned up a few times. CDR3 DNA: TGTGCCAGCAGCCCTCCGGGACTAGCTAGCCCAGATACGCAGTATTTT. Amino acid sequence: CASSPPGLASPDTQYF. V and J are TRBV14 and TRBJ2-3; 9 bases align to TRBD2. CDR1 and CDR2 from the germline V gene are SGHDN and FVKESK. The CDR3 extends over 16 amino acids. Trimming cost V 4 bases and J 4 bases; bases outside gene matches: 9.

The J gene is TRBJ2-2, the V gene TRBV2; D possibly corresponds to TRBD2 (6 bases). The germline CDR1 and CDR2 sequences are SNHLY and FYNNEI. This CDR3 region has 14 residues. V was shortened by 7 bases and J by 0 bases, with 9 bases between the two germline ends. In nucleotides, the CDR3 is TGTGCCAGCATCGGGGGTCCGAACACCGGGGAGCTGTTTTTT. Translation gives CASIGGPNTGELFF.

This clonotype came up many times. V gene TRBV19 combines with J gene TRBJ2-1, with D hard to call. With 5 bases removed from V and 8 bases from J, the gap between germline ends came to 13 bases. Germline lookup yields CDR1 LNHDA and CDR2 SQIVND (reference sequence). CDR3 length: 13 amino acids. CDR3 nucleotide sequence: TGTGCCAGTAGTCGGTTAGGCTGGGATGAGCAGTTCTTC. This sequence encodes CASSRLGWDEQFF.

The sample holds many counts of this clonotype. The chain joins TRBV4-2 to TRBJ1-1; no reliable D call. The CDR3 is 15 residues long. V lost 0 bases, J lost 4 bases, and 12 bases lay in between. From germline, CDR1 is LGHNA and CDR2 YNFKEQ. The CDR3 loop is CASSQESRAITEAFF. In DNA, the CDR3 is TGTGCCAGCAGCCAAGAGTCCCGGGCAATCACTGAAGCTTTCTTT.

This clonotype showed up many times. This rearrangement joins TRBV12-3 or TRBV12-4 to TRBJ2-7; D is perhaps TRBD2 (5 bases). V was pared by 7 bases and J by 4 bases, with 17 bases between. The CDR3 loop spans 14 amino acids. The CDR3, as DNA: TGTGCCAGCACCCTTGACATGGGAGATTACGAGCAGTACTTC. Protein: CASTLDMGDYEQYF.

In this sample, this clonotype turned up many times. The genes are TRBV20-1 and TRBJ2-5, with D perhaps given as TRBD1 or TRBD2 (6 bases each). The germline V gene has CDR1 DFQATT and CDR2 SNEGSKA (reference sequence). The CDR3 sequence is 14 residues long. V was trimmed by 0 bases and J by 4 bases, leaving 12 bases between them. The CDR3 DNA reads TGCAGTGCTAGAGATGTAAGGGGGGCAGAGACCCAGTACTTC. This gives the protein CSARDVRGAETQYF.

This clonotype came up a few times. The chain uses TRBV5-1 and TRBJ2-1, with 9 bases aligning to TRBD2. CDR1 SGHRS and CDR2 YFSETQ come from the germline V gene. Losses at the gene ends were 3 bases for V and 8 bases for J; bases not matched to a gene: 3. The CDR3 loop spans 13 amino acids. Written as DNA, the CDR3 is TGCGCCAGCAGCTCGCTAGCGGGATATGAGCAGTTCTTC. It translates to CASSSLAGYEQFF.

This clonotype was detected a few times. V gene TRBV3-1 combines with J gene TRBJ2-1; D is undetermined. This CDR3 contains 12 residues. Trimming cost V 3 bases and J 3 bases, with 3 bases left between them. Germline CDR1 reads LGHDT; CDR2 reads YNNKEL (reference sequence). The DNA of the CDR3 is TGTGCCAGCAGCCATCTCTACAATGAGCAGTTCTTC. This codes for CASSHLYNEQFF.

This clonotype was seen repeatedly, ten times or more. The chain is built from TRBV7-9 and TRBJ2-1; D remains ambiguous. Between the trimmed V and J ends, which lost 6 bases and 4 bases, there was a span of 7 bases. The CDR3 totals 12 residues. CDR1 and CDR2 (germline): SEHNR, FQNEAQ (reference sequence). The CDR3 here is CASSSWYNEQFF. CDR3 in DNA: TGTGCCAGCAGTTCCTGGTACAATGAGCAGTTCTTC.

Turning to this clonotype: Likely a read error: the CDR3 ends without its conserved phenylalanine or tryptophan. The V call is TRBV19, the J call TRBJ1-1, with no clear D. Germline CDR1 is LNHDA and CDR2 is SQIVND (reference sequence). Trimming removed 0 bases from V and 8 bases from J, with 10 bases in between. This CDR3 is 13 amino acids long. The chain's CDR3 is CASSIEGPGEAFV. CDR3 bases: TGTGCCAGTAGTATAGAAGGGCCCGGAGAAGCTTTCGTT.

In its sample, this clonotype was seen many times. The chain couples TRBV10-3 to TRBJ2-1, with D unclear. Germline CDR1 and CDR2: ENHRY and SYGVKD. V lost 0 bases and J 5 bases, leaving 14 bases between the germline ends. The CDR3 has 16 amino acids. CDR3 nucleotide sequence: TGTGCCATCAGTGAGTCGAGTGGGTACGTCCACAATGAGCAGTTCTTC. Its protein product is CAISESSGYVHNEQFF.

The chain recombines TRBV4-2 with TRBJ1-2; the D gene is possibly TRBD1 (6 bases). Trimming took 3 bases from V and 7 from J, leaving 15 bases between them. The CDR3 consists of 14 residues. Germline loops: CDR1 LGHNA, CDR2 YNFKEQ. CDR3 sequence (DNA): TGTGCCAGCAGCCAGCTACAGGGTCTATTTGGCTACACCTTC. Translation: CASSQLQGLFGYTF.

This clonotype showed up many times. The chain couples TRBV12-3 or TRBV12-4 to TRBJ2-5; D gene uncertain. CDR3 size: 15 residues. Trimming left V 6 bases short and J 5 bases short, with 19 bases between. In nucleotides, the CDR3 is TGTGCCAGCAGCCGCGTGATGGATTTCTCGGAGACCCAGTACTTC. This translates into CASSRVMDFSETQYF.

This clonotype was recorded many times. The chain is built from TRBV29-1 and TRBJ2-2; D unresolved. V was pared by 6 bases and J by 2 bases, with 10 bases between. The CDR3 is made up of 13 amino acids. In germline, CDR1 is SQVTM, CDR2 ANQGSEA. The CDR3 sequence is CSVKSSNTGELFF. CDR3 sequence (DNA): TGCAGCGTCAAGAGTAGTAACACCGGGGAGCTGTTTTTT.

This clonotype was observed a handful of times. The chain couples TRBV6-5 to TRBJ2-7, with D uncertain. The CDR3 totals 11 residues. Germline V gene lookup returns CDR1 MNHEY and CDR2 SVGAGI. V lost 10 bases and J 6 bases, leaving 13 bases between the germline ends. The CDR3 sequence: CATPSNIEQYF. The CDR3 region has the DNA TGTGCCACCCCCTCGAACATCGAGCAGTACTTC.

This clonotype was observed at least ten times. The chain combines TRBV12-3 or TRBV12-4 with TRBJ2-4; weak D call: TRBD1 (5 bases). The CDR3 length is 17 residues. Trimming left V 1 base short and J 0 bases short, with 13 bases between. The CDR3 sequence is CASSLGQNFLAKNIQYF. The CDR3 nucleotides read TGTGCCAGCAGTTTAGGACAGAACTTTCTAGCCAAAAACATTCAGTACTTC.

In this sample, this clonotype turned up many times. The chain couples TRBV5-1 to TRBJ2-1, with 14 positions matching TRBD2. This CDR3 region has 15 residues. The ends lost 4 bases at V and 10 bases at J; junction bases unmatched: 7. Germline CDR1 and CDR2: SGHRS and YFSETQ. DNA for the CDR3: TGCGCCAGCAGCGTAGGGACTAGCGGGAGAAGAGAGCAGTTCTTC. The encoded protein is CASSVGTSGRREQFF. Supplemented by reference TRBV5-1 and TRBJ2-1, the full variable domain reads KAGVTQTPRYLIKTRGQQVTLSCSPISGHRSVSWYQQTPGQGLQFLFEYFSETQRNKGNFPGRFSGRQFSNSRSEMNVSTLELGDSALYLCASSVGTSGRREQFFGPGTRLTVL.

The CDR3 region is CASSLVIGPDTQYF. The DNA of the CDR3 is TGCGCCAGCAGCTTGGTGATAGGGCCAGATACGCAGTATTTT. This chain uses TRBV5-1 with TRBJ2-3; D unresolved. Germline V CDR1 and CDR2: SGHRS, YFSETQ. The V gene lost 0 bases and the J gene lost 4 bases, with 9 bases spanning the gap. This CDR3 has 14 residues.

This clonotype was seen a few times. This chain links TRBV4-2 with TRBJ2-3; D tentatively reads TRBD1 or TRBD2 (5 bases each). V was shortened by 0 bases and J by 4 bases, with 5 bases between the two germline ends. Per the germline V gene, CDR1 is LGHNA and CDR2 is YNFKEQ. The CDR3 consists of 13 residues. Here the CDR3 reads CASSQEGADTQYF. DNA of the CDR3: TGTGCCAGCAGCCAAGAGGGGGCAGATACGCAGTATTTT.

This clonotype occurred a few times. The chain combines TRBV7-9 with TRBJ2-5; tentative D call: TRBD1 (5 bases). There are 15 residues in the CDR3. Per the germline V gene, CDR1 is SEHNR and CDR2 is FQNEAQ (reference sequence). V was trimmed by 2 bases and J by 5 bases, leaving 15 bases between them. The CDR3 sequence is CASSLSPRPGETQYF. CDR3 bases: TGTGCCAGCAGCTTAAGTCCTCGGCCAGGGGAGACCCAGTACTTC.